This record concerns one T cell receptor beta chain sequence. Antigen: not known. This sample is part of a study of blood T cells in healthy people across ages. Looked up from germline, CDR1 is SGHRS and CDR2 is YFSETQ. V was pared by 7 bases and J by 5 bases, with 12 bases between. The CDR3 has 12 amino acids. For every donor, a draw yielded 8.5 to 10 milliliters of peripheral blood. Extraction yielded at least 5.5 micrograms of total RNA per sample. Findings and caveats of the study: Roughly linear age-related decline in beta diversity appeared, significant by age approximately 40.

PCR was performed a second time for about 7 to 11 cycles using a sample-barcoded 5' primer and a J-beta primer mix. Each cDNA molecule, via a template-switch adaptor with 12 random nucleotides, was tagged. Using its own MiXCR run on the 5' RACE reads, TCRdb lists one record per CDR3 protein. Among hundreds of thousands of distinct CDR3 sequences listed, more than 45% were seen once. This clonotype was sampled from a woman older than 75 in good health. The chain carries TRBV5-1 and TRBJ1-1; D ambiguous. The sample comprised blood. This chain's CDR3 is CASRTPETEAFF. CDR3 coding DNA: TGCGCCAGCCGGACCCCTGAAACTGAAGCTTTCTTT.